This T cell receptor (beta chain) was recovered during a study of Ad26.COV2.S vaccination and SARS-CoV-2 variants. Study results and limitations: Post-vaccination breadth of spike-specific CD8+ and CD4+ T cell responses was reportedly substantial.

Treatment specified: some 20 received Ad26.COV2.S at low or high dose, single or two shots; about 5 received placebo; per-sample allocation not given. Specimens were obtained on day 63 following the first vaccine or placebo injection. The assay was immunoSEQ multiplex PCR, and TCRdb's table has in-frame clones only and misses some. This sample carries around 420,000 clones, more than 75% of them seen once, and the ten largest clones take roughly 4%. The CDR3 sequence is 14 residues long. J was trimmed by 7 bases and V by 4 bases; bases with no gene match: 4. CDR1 is SNHLY and CDR2 is FYNNEI in the germline V gene. Remarks on this clone: Its antigen is unidentified.

The sample was peripheral blood, taken in a trial of Ad26.COV2.S vaccine versus placebo. This receptor was identified in a person between 18 and 65 years old who received the Ad26.COV2.S COVID-19 vaccine or a placebo. This rearrangement joins TRBV2 to TRBJ2-3; TRBD2 matches 11 bases. CDR3 DNA sequence: TGTGCCAGCAGTGTTAGCGGGGGGGGAAATACGCAGTATTTT. This encodes CASSVSGGGNTQYF. Using reference TRBV2 and TRBJ2-3 for the parts outside the CDR3, the full variable domain is EPEVTQTPSHQVTQMGQEVILRCVPISNHLYFYWYRQILGQKVEFLVSFYNNEISEKSEIFDDQFSVERPDGSNFTLKIRSTKLEDSAMYFCASSVSGGGNTQYFGPGTRLTVL.